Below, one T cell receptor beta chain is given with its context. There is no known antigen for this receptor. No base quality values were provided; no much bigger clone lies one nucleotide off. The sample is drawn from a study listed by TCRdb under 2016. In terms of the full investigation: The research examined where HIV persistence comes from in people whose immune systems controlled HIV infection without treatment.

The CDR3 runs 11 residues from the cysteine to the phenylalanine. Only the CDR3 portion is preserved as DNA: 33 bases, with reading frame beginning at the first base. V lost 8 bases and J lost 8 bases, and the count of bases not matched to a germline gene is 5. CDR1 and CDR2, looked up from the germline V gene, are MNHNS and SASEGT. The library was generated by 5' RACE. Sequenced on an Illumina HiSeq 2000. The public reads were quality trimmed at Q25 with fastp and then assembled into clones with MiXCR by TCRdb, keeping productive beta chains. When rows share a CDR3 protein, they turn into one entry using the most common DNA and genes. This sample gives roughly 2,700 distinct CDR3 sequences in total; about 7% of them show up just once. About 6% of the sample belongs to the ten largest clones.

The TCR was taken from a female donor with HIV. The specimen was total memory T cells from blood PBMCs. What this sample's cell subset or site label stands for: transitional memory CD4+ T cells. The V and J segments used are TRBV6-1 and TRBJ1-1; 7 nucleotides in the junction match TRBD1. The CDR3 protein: CASRTGQEAFF. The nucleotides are TGTGCCAGCCGGACAGGACAGGAAGCTTTCTTT.